Below are 19 T cell receptor beta chains sequenced from a single sample in a study of OX40 agonist ivuxolimab in advanced cancers. Only in-frame clones appear in the TCRdb table, and some are missing; sequencing was by immunoSEQ multiplex PCR. The table records tens of thousands of clones, over 80% of them present only once. This sample comprised CD4+ or CD8+ T cells sorted from blood, obtained in a trial of the OX40 agonist ivuxolimab. Every receptor here comes from an adult with an advanced solid tumor such as melanoma, head and neck, liver or kidney cancer.

The chain couples TRBV6-1 to TRBJ2-2, with D unclear. CDR1 MNHNS and CDR2 SASEGT come from the germline V gene. The ends were cut back, 1 base at V and 1 base at J, with 1 base in the middle. The CDR3 covers 13 residues. CDR3 nucleotides: TGTGCCAGCAGTGAAGGGAACACCGGGGAGCTGTTTTTT. Residues: CASSEGNTGELFF.

CDR3 residues: CASSGGLLSSYNEQFF. CDR3 coding DNA: TGCGCCAGCAGCGGGGGACTCCTGAGCTCCTACAATGAGCAGTTCTTC. The V call is TRBV5-1, the J call TRBJ2-1; possibly TRBD2 for D (6 bases). Germline V gene data show CDR1 as SGHRS and CDR2 as YFSETQ. Trimming removed 4 bases at V and 0 bases at J, with 14 bases between. This CDR3 spans 16 amino acids.

The chain has TRBV5-1 and TRBJ2-2, with 7 positions matching TRBD2. The CDR3 is 14 amino acids. Germline V gene lookup returns CDR1 SGHRS and CDR2 YFSETQ. V shed 2 bases, J shed 7 bases, and the junction held 5 bases outside the gene matches. CDR3 sequence reads: CASSFAAGVGELFF. CDR3 DNA sequence: TGCGCCAGCAGCTTCGCGGCGGGGGTCGGGGAGCTGTTTTTT.

J is TRBJ2-6 and V is TRBV28, with TRBD2 identical over 7 bases. The trim removed 9 bases at V and 0 bases at J, leaving 5 bases unmatched. The germline CDR1 and CDR2 sequences are MDHEN and SYDVKM. The CDR3 loop spans 15 amino acids. In nucleotides, the CDR3 is TGTGCCAGTCGAGGGACTAACTCTGGGGCCAACGTCCTGACTTTC. It codes for CASRGTNSGANVLTF.

The rearrangement links TRBV7-2 to TRBJ2-1, with 10 bases fitting TRBD2. V gave up 0 bases and J gave up 2 bases; unmatched junction bases: 4. Germline V gives CDR1 SGHTA, CDR2 FQGNSA. The CDR3 has 17 residues. CDR3 amino acids: CASSLAVTSGAYNEQFF. In DNA, the CDR3 is TGTGCCAGCAGCTTAGCTGTTACTAGCGGGGCCTACAATGAGCAGTTCTTC.

Concerning this clone: The junction and the germline gene differ at one end; a read error may be behind it. The V and J genes are TRBV7-7 and TRBJ1-1; no reliable D call. There are 13 residues in the CDR3. The germline gives CDR1 SSHAT, CDR2 FNYEAQ (reference sequence). The CDR3 DNA sequence: TGTGCTAGCAGCTTATCAATGAACACTGAAGCTTTCTTT. Amino acids: CASSLSMNTEAFF.

CDR3 bases: TGTGCCAGTAGCCCGACACGATGGGGTAATTCACCCCTCCACTTT. This translates into CASSPTRWGNSPLHF. The chain links TRBV19 to TRBJ1-6; D is unclear. CDR3 length: 15 amino acids. Trimming pared 6 bases from V and 6 bases from J, leaving 15 bases between. Germline CDR1 reads LNHDA; CDR2 reads SQIVND (reference sequence).

The chain employs TRBV4-2 and TRBJ1-4; D is undetermined. Trimming took off 2 bases at V and 5 bases at J, with 3 bases between the two ends. The CDR3 has 12 amino acids. Per the germline V gene, CDR1 is LGHNA and CDR2 is YNFKEQ. CDR3 sequence reads: CASSQKNEKLFF. The DNA of the CDR3 is TGTGCCAGCAGCCAAAAAAATGAAAAACTGTTTTTT.

This chain joins TRBV15 and TRBJ2-1; D gene uncertain. Deletions cut 5 bases from V and 10 bases from J, with 15 bases between. CDR1 is LNHNV, CDR2 YYDKDF, per germline (reference sequence). The CDR3 is 13 residues long. CDR3 residues: CATSLQASSEQFF. DNA of the CDR3: TGTGCCACCAGCCTCCAGGCTTCCTCGGAGCAGTTCTTC.

This chain links TRBV10-1 with TRBJ1-6, with TRBD1 matching 10 bases. With 4 bases clipped from V and 7 bases from J, the junction kept 1 base outside the gene matches. CDR1 and CDR2 (germline): WNHNN, SYGVQD (reference sequence). CDR3 size: 14 residues. CDR3 sequence (DNA): TGCGCCAGCAGTGCGGGACAGGGGAATTCACCCCTCCACTTT. The encoded protein is CASSAGQGNSPLHF.

This clone was recorded only once. The chain has TRBV7-9 and TRBJ1-6, with no clear D. The CDR3 runs to 12 residues. Germline CDR1 reads SEHNR; CDR2 reads FQNEAQ (reference sequence). The V gene lost 3 bases and the J gene lost 10 bases, with 7 bases spanning the gap. The CDR3: CASSFQESPLHF. CDR3 DNA: TGTGCCAGCAGCTTCCAGGAGTCACCCCTCCACTTT.

This sequence joins TRBV7-9 and TRBJ2-5; the D gene is possibly TRBD1 (6 bases). The CDR3 loop spans 14 amino acids. CDR1 SEHNR and CDR2 FQNEAQ come from the germline V gene (reference sequence). The ends were cut back, 5 bases at V and 1 base at J, with 11 bases in the middle. The CDR3 reads CASSPLQGQETQYF. For the CDR3, the DNA is TGTGCCAGCAGCCCGTTACAGGGCCAAGAGACCCAGTACTTC.

The chain links TRBV28 to TRBJ1-2; 7 positions agree with TRBD1. V was clipped by 6 bases and J by 4 bases; unmatched bases: 8. The CDR3 extends over 14 amino acids. Germline V gives CDR1 MDHEN, CDR2 SYDVKM. This CDR3 reads CASRTGRVIYGYTF. CDR3 nucleotides: TGTGCCAGCAGGACAGGGCGGGTTATCTATGGCTACACCTTC.

The V and J genes are TRBV6-4 and TRBJ1-2, with TRBD1 identical over 7 bases. Germline V gene lookup returns CDR1 MRHNA and CDR2 SNTAGT. The junction had 8 bases not matched to a gene; V was cut back by 3 bases and J by 7 bases. The CDR3 runs 14 residues. The CDR3 nucleotides read TGTGCCAGCAGTGATACGACAGGGCTGGGTGGCTACACCTTC. It codes for CASSDTTGLGGYTF.

This clone was counted a single time. The chain joins TRBV28 to TRBJ1-5; no reliable D call. Trimming cost V 1 base and J 2 bases, with 12 bases left between them. The germline gives CDR1 MDHEN, CDR2 SYDVKM. The CDR3 contains 16 residues. CDR3 nucleotide sequence: TGTGCCAGCAGTTTATTTGAGGGCCGGGGCAATCAGCCCCAGCATTTT. Its protein is CASSLFEGRGNQPQHF.

The V and J genes are TRBV29-1 and TRBJ2-1, with unresolved D. CDR1 SQVTM and CDR2 ANQGSEA come from the germline V gene. This CDR3 is 12 amino acids long. V lost 4 bases and J lost 9, with 13 bases in between. CDR3 nucleotide sequence: TGCAGCGTTGCTTCGGGTTGGGCTGAGCAGTTCTTC. Protein sequence: CSVASGWAEQFF.

J is TRBJ1-2 and V is TRBV19; 8 nucleotides align to TRBD1. The CDR3 has 14 amino acids. Trimming took 5 bases from V and 4 from J; bases not matched to a gene: 6. Germline V lookup: CDR1 LNHDA, CDR2 SQIVND (reference sequence). This CDR3 reads CASSPTGDLYGYTF. DNA for the CDR3: TGTGCCAGTAGTCCGACAGGGGACCTCTATGGCTACACCTTC.

The rearrangement joins TRBV15 to TRBJ1-5; tentatively, D is TRBD1 (6 bases). Germline values: CDR1 LNHNV, CDR2 YYDKDF (reference sequence). This CDR3 has 14 amino acids. V lost 1 base, J lost 6 bases, and 10 bases lay in between. In nucleotides, the CDR3 is TGTGCCACCAGCAGAGCAGGGGAAGGTCAGCCCCAGCATTTT. Residues: CATSRAGEGQPQHF.

This chain links TRBV5-8 with TRBJ1-5; D ambiguous. This CDR3 region has 10 residues. Looked up from germline, CDR1 is SGHTS and CDR2 is YDEGEE. V lost 4 bases, J lost 11 bases, and 7 bases lay in between. The CDR3 here is CASSLDSQHF. In DNA, the CDR3 is TGTGCCAGCAGCCTCGACTCCCAGCATTTT.